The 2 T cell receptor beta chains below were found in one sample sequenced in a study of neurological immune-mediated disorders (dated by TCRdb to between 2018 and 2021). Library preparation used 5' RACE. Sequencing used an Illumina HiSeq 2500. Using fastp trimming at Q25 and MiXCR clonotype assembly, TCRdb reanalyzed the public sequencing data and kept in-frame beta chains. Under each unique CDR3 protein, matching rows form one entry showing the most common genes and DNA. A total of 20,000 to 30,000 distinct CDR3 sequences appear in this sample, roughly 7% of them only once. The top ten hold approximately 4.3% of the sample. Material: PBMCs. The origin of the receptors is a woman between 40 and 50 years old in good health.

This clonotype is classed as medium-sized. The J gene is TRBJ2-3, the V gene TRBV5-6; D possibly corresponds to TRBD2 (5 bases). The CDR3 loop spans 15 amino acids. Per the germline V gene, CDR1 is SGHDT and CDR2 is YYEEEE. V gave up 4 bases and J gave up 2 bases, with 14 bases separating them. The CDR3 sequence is CASSPSLAYTDTQYF. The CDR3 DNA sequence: TGTGCCAGCAGCCCTAGCCTCGCATACACAGATACGCAGTATTTT.

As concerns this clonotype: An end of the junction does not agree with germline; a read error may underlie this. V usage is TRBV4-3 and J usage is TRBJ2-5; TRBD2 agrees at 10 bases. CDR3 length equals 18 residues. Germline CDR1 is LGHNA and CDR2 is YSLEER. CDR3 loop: CANSQDFSASGSSETQYF. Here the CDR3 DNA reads TGCGCCAACAGCCAAGATTTTAGTGCTAGCGGGAGTAGTGAGACCCAGTACTTC.